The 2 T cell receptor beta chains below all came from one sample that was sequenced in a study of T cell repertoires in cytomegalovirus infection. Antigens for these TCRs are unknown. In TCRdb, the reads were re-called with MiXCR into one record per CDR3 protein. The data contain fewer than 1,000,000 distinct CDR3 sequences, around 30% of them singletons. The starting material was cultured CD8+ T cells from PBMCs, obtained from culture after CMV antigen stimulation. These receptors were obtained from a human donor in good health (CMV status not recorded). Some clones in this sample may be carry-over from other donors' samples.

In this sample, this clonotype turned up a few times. The CDR3 DNA is TGTGCCAGCAGCGCCCCCGGGACTAGATACAATGAGCAGTTCTTC. As protein: CASSAPGTRYNEQFF. The genes are TRBV6-2 or TRBV6-3 and TRBJ2-1; 8 positions match TRBD2. The V and J ends lost 6 bases and 4 bases, in that order; junction bases with no gene match: 8. The germline gives CDR1 MNHEY, CDR2 SVGEGT. The CDR3 has 15 amino acids.

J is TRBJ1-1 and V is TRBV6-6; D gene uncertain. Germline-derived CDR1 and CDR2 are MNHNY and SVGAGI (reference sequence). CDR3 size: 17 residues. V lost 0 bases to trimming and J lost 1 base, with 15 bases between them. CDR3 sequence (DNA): TGTGCCAGCAGTTACTCCGAAGTGAGGGATAGGAACACTGAAGCTTTCTTT. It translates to CASSYSEVRDRNTEAFF.